A selection of T cell receptor beta chains follows, all from one sample in a study of shared clonotypes between healthy human individuals. Repertoires were generated with immunoSEQ multiplex PCR, while TCRdb's copy carries only in-frame clones and drops some. Of some 2,100,000 clones listed, approximately 96% are singletons. Sequenced sample: naive CD4+ T cells sorted from blood. These receptors came from a man aged 18 to 35 in good health. CDR3s include the opening cysteine and the closing phenylalanine or tryptophan. The D gene is left open where the match is weak.

CDR3 protein	CDR3 DNA	J gene	CDR3 length	D gene	V gene
CASSEMRENTEAFF	TGTGCCAGCAGTGAAATGAGGGAGAACACTGAAGCTTTCTTT	TRBJ1-1	14	-	TRBV2
CASSPGTGTGLTYGYTF	TGCGCCAGCAGCCCTGGGACAGGGACGGGGTTAACCTATGGCTACACCTTC	TRBJ1-2	17	TRBD1	TRBV5-1
CASSLVQGVGKLFF	TGTGCCAGCAGCTTGGTTCAGGGAGTAGGAAAACTGTTTTTC	TRBJ1-4	14	-	TRBV5-6
CASKIRGGSQPQHF	TGTGCCAGTAAAATTAGGGGGGGAAGCCAGCCCCAGCATTTT	TRBJ1-5	14	-	TRBV19
CASSRVSGNTIYF	TGTGCCAGCAGCAGGGTCTCTGGAAACACCATATATTTT	TRBJ1-3	13	-	TRBV6-5
CASSFSLAGGTWWQFF	TGTGCCAGCAGTTTCAGCCTAGCGGGGGGTACGTGGTGGCAGTTCTTC	TRBJ2-1	16	TRBD2	TRBV28
CASDSGGNTQYF	TGTGCCAGCGATAGTGGGGGGAATACGCAGTATTTT	TRBJ2-3	12	-	TRBV18
CAIRYRGGTEAFF	TGTGCCATCAGATACCGGGGGGGCACTGAAGCTTTCTTT	TRBJ1-1	13	-	TRBV10-3
CASRVEGALRYEQYF	TGTGCCAGCAGAGTAGAAGGGGCCCTTAGGTACGAGCAGTACTTC	TRBJ2-7	15	-	TRBV6-5
CASSLGDLAPEQYF	TGCGCCAGCAGCTTGGGGGACCTGGCCCCCGAGCAGTACTTC	TRBJ2-7	14	-	TRBV5-1
CASSDYGNTEAFF	TGCGCCAGCAGTGATTACGGCAACACTGAAGCTTTCTTT	TRBJ1-1	13	-	TRBV10-2
CASSSKSGGYTF	TGTGCCAGCAGCTCAAAGAGTGGAGGCTACACCTTC	TRBJ1-2	12	-	TRBV7-9
CASSPRQGALDGYTF	TGCGCCAGCAGCCCACGACAGGGGGCTTTGGATGGCTACACCTTC	TRBJ1-2	15	TRBD1	TRBV5-1
CASSADSSGNTIYF	TGTGCCAGCAGCGCGGATAGCTCTGGAAACACCATATATTTT	TRBJ1-3	14	-	TRBV9
CASSLGLADSYNEQFF	TGTGCCAGCAGCTTGGGACTAGCGGATTCCTACAATGAGCAGTTCTTC	TRBJ2-1	16	TRBD2	TRBV5-4